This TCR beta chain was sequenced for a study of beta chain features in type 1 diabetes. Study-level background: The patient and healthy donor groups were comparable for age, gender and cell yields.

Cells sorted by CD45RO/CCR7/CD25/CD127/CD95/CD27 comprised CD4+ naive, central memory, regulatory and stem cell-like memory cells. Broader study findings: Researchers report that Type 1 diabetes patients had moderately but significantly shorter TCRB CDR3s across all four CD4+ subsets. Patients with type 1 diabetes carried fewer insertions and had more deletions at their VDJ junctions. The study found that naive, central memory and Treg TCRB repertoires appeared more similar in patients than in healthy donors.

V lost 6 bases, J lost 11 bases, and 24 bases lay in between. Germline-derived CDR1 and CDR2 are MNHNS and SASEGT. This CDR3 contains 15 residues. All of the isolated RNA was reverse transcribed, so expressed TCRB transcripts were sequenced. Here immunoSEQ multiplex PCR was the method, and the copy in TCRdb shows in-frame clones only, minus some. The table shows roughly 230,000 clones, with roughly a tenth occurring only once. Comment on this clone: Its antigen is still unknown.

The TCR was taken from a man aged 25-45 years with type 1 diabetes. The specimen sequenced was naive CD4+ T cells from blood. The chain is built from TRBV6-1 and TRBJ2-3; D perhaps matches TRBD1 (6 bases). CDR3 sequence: CASSKTGTLGSGQYF. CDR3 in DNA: TGTGCCAGCAGCAAGACAGGCACCTTGGGGAGTGGGCAGTATTTT.